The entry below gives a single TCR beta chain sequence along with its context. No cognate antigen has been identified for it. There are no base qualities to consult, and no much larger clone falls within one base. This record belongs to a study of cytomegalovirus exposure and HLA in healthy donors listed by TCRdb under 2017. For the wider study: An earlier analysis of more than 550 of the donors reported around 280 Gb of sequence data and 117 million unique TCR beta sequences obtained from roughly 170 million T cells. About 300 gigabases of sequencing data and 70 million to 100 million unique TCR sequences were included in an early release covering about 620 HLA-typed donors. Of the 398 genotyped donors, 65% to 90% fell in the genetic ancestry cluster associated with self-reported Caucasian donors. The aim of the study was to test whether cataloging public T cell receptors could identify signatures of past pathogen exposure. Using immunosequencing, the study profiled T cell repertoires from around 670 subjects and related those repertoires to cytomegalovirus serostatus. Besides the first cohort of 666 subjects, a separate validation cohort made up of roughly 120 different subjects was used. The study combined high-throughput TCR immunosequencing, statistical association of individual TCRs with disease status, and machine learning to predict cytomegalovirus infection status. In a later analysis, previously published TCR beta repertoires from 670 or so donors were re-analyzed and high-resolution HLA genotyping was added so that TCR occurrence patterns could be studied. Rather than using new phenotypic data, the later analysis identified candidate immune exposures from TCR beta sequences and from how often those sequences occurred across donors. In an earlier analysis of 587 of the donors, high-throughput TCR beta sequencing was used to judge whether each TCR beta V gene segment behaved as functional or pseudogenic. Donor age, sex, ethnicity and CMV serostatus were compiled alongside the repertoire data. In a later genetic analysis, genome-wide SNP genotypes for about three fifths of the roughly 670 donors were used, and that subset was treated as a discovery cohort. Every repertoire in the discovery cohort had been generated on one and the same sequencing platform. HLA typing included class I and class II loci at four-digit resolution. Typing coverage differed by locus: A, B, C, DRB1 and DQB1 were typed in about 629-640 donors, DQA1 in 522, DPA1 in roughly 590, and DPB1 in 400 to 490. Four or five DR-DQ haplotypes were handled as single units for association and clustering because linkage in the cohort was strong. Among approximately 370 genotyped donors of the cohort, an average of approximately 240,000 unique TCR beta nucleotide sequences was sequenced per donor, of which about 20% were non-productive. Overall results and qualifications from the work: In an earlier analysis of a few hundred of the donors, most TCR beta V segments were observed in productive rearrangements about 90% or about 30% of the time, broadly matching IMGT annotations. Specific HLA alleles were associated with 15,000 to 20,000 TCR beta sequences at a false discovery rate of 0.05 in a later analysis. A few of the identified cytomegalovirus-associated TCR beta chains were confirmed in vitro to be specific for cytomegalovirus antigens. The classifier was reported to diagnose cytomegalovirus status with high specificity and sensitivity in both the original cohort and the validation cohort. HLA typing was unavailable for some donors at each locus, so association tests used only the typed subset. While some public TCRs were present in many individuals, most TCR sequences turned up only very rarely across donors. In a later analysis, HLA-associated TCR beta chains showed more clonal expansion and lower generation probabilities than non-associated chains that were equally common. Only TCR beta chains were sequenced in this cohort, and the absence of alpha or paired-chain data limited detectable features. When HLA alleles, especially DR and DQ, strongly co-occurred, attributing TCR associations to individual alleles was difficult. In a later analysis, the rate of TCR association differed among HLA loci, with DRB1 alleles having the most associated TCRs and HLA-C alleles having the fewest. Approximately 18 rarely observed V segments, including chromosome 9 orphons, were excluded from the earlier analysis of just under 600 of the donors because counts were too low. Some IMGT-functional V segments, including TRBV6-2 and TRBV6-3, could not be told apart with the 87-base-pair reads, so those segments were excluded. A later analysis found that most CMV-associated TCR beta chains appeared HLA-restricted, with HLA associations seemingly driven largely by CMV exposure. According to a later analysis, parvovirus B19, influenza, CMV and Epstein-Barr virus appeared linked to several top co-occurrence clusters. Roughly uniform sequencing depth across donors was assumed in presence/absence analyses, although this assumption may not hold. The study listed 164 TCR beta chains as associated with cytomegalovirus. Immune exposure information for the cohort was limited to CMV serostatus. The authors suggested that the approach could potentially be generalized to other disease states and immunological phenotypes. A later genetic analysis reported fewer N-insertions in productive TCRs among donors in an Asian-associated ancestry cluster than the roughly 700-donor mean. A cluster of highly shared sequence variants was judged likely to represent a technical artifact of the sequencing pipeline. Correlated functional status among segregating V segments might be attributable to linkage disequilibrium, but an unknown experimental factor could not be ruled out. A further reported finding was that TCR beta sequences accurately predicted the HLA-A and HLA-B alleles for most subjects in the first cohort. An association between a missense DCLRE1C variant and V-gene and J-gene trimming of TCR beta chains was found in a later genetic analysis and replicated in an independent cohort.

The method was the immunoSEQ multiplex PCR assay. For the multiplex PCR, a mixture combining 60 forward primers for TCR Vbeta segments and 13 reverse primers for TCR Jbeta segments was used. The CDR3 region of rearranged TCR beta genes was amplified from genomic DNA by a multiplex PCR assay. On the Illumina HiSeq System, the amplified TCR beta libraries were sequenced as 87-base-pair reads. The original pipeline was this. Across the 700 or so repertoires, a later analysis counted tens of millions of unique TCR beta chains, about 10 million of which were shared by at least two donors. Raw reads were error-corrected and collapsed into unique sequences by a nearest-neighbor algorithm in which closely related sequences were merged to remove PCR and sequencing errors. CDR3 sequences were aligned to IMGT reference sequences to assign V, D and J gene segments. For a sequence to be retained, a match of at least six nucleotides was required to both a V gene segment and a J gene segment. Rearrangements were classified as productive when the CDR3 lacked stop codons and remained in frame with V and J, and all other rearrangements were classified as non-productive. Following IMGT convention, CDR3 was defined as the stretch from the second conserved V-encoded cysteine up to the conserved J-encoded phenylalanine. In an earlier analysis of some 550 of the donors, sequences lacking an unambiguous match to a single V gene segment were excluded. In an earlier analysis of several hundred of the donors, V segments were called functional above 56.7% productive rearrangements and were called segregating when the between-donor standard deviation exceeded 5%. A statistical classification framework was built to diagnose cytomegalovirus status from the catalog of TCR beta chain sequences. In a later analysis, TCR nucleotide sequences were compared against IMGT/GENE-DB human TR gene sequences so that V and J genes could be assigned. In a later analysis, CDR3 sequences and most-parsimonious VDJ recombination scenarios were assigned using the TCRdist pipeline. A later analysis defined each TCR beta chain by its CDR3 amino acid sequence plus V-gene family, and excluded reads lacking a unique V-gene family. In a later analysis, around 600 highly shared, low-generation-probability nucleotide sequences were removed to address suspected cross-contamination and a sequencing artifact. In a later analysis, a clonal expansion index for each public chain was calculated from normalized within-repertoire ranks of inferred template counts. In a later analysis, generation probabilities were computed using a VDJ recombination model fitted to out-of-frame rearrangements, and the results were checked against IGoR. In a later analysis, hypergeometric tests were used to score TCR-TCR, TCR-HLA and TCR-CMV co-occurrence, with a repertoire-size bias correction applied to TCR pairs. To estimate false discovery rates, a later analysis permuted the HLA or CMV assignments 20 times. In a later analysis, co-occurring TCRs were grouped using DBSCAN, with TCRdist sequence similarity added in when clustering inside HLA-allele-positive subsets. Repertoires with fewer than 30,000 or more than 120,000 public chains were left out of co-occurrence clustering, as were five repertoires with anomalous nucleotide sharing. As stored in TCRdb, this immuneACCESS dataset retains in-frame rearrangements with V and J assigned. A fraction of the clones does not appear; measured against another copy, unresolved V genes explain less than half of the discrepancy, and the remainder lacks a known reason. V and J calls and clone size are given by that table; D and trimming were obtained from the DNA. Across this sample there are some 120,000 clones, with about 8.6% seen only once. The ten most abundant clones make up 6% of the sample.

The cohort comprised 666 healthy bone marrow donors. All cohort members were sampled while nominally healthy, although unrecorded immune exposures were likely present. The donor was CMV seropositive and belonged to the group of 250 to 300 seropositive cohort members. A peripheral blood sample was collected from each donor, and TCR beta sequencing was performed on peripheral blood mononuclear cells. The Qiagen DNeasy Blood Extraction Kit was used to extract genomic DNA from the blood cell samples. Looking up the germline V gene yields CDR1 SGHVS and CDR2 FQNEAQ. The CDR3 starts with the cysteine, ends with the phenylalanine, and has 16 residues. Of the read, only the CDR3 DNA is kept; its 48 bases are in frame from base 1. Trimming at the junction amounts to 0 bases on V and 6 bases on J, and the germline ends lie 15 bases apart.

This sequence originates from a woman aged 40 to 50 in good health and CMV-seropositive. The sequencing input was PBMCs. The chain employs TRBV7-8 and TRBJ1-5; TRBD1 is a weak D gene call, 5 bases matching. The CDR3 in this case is CASSLAGGTRFQPQHF. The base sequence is TGTGCCAGCAGCTTAGCAGGAGGGACGAGGTTTCAGCCCCAGCATTTT.